These T cell receptor beta chains were read from a single sample in a study of T cell changes during pregnancy in multiple sclerosis. Some clones are missing from TCRdb's copy, which holds only in-frame ones; the method was immunoSEQ multiplex PCR. The table lists about 110,000 clones, about nine tenths of them singletons. The material sequenced was peripheral blood, taken after pregnancy. These TCRs come from a female donor with multiple sclerosis, enrolled in a pregnancy study. CDR3s include the opening cysteine and the closing phenylalanine or tryptophan. The D gene is left open where the match is weak. The size of a clone is reported for some rows only, either as once, few or many, or as a class for expanded clones.

V gene,clone size,D gene,J gene,CDR3 protein,CDR3 DNA
TRBV18,.,.,TRBJ1-3,CASSRTGSSGNTIYF,TGTGCCAGCTCAAGGACGGGGAGCTCTGGAAACACCATATATTTT
TRBV4-1,.,TRBD1,TRBJ2-3,CASSQADRETDTQYF,TGCGCCAGCAGCCAAGCGGACAGGGAGACAGATACGCAGTATTTT
TRBV7-2,.,.,TRBJ2-7,CASSSLSGGPSYEQYF,TGTGCCAGCAGTTCTCTTAGCGGTGGGCCTTCCTACGAGCAGTACTTC
TRBV10-2,once,.,TRBJ1-5,CASSESTQSNQPQHF,TGCGCCAGCAGTGAGTCGACTCAAAGCAATCAGCCCCAGCATTTT
TRBV6-5,.,.,TRBJ2-1,CASSYSSNLNNEQFF,TGTGCCAGCAGTTACTCGAGCAACTTAAACAATGAGCAGTTCTTC
TRBV4-2,.,TRBD2,TRBJ2-5,CASSPRLWASGQETQYF,TGTGCCAGCAGCCCACGTCTTTGGGCTAGCGGACAAGAGACCCAGTACTTC
TRBV19,.,TRBD2,TRBJ2-1,CASSITSGRNEQFF,TGTGCCAGTAGTATCACTAGCGGGAGGAATGAGCAGTTCTTC
TRBV20-1,once,.,TRBJ2-7,CSARGRTVLHF,TGCAGTGCTAGAGGGAGGACAGTTTTACACTTC
TRBV9,.,TRBD2,TRBJ2-5,CASSAGTTARETQYF,TGTGCCAGCAGCGCGGGGACTACCGCAAGAGAGACCCAGTACTTC
TRBV6-1,.,TRBD2,TRBJ2-3,CASRGPGLAEKYF,TGTGCCAGCCGCGGCCCAGGACTAGCGGAAAAGTATTTT
TRBV9,once,.,TRBJ2-2,CASSPQRAPNTGELFF,TGTGCCAGCAGCCCCCAGCGGGCCCCGAACACCGGGGAGCTGTTTTTT
TRBV2,.,.,TRBJ1-4,CASRGRAGLFF,TGTGCCAGCAGGGGGAGGGCCGGATTGTTTTTT
TRBV9,few,.,TRBJ1-6,CASSAEGGNSPLHF,TGTGCCAGCAGCGCTGAGGGTGGCAATTCACCCCTCCACTTT
TRBV9,.,TRBD1,TRBJ1-6,CASSFRQGEGSPLHF,TGTGCCAGCAGCTTCAGACAGGGTGAAGGTTCACCCCTCCACTTT
TRBV18,.,TRBD2,TRBJ2-7,CASSPLGLADEQYF,TGTGCCAGCTCACCATTGGGACTAGCAGACGAGCAGTACTTC
TRBV30,.,TRBD2,TRBJ2-1,CAWSRGLAGINEQFF,TGTGCCTGGAGCCGAGGACTAGCGGGAATCAATGAGCAGTTCTTC
TRBV7-6,.,.,TRBJ2-1,CASSLVVGLGDEQFF,TGTGCCAGCAGCTTAGTGGTCGGGTTAGGGGATGAGCAGTTCTTC
TRBV6-1,.,TRBD2,TRBJ2-3,CASSEVLAGVSPDTQYF,TGTGCCAGCAGTGAAGTACTAGCGGGGGTGAGCCCAGATACGCAGTATTTT
TRBV4-1,.,.,TRBJ1-5,CASSPDSPIGQPQHF,TGCGCCAGCAGCCCCGACAGTCCTATCGGTCAGCCCCAGCATTTT
TRBV28,.,.,TRBJ1-5,CASISVDQPQHF,TGTGCCAGCATAAGCGTCGATCAGCCCCAGCATTTT